This T cell receptor beta chain comes out of a study of blood T cell repertoires in COVID-19. Overall study context: Collection of acute and convalescent COVID-19 samples took place in the United States, Italy and Spain. Sources were T cells, B-cell-depleted T cells, or PBMCs; the material itself was cDNA or gDNA.

This clone was found once. Source study methods: It was from reference gene primer amplification that nucleated cell counts were estimated. Assay: immunoSEQ multiplex PCR; the TCRdb copy retains only in-frame clones and omits some. The DNA was the basis for D and trimming; V, J and clone size are from that table. The top ten hold approximately 10% of the sample, which has fewer than 150,000 clones, around 77% seen once. What was sequenced was peripheral blood. The clonotype comes from a human donor in a cohort sampled during active COVID-19.

CDR3 in DNA: TGTGCCAGCAGTTTTCGAAGGACAGCATTGAACACTGAAGCTTTCTTT. It yields the protein CASSFRRTALNTEAFF. V is TRBV28 and J is TRBJ1-1; possibly TRBD1 for D (6 bases). The V end lost 3 bases, the J end lost 0 bases, and 14 bases lay between the germline ends. This CDR3 region has 16 residues. The germline gives CDR1 MDHEN, CDR2 SYDVKM.